A single sample is the source of the 27 T cell receptor beta chains below, sequenced in a study of blood T cell repertoires in COVID-19. Generated by immunoSEQ multiplex PCR, the TCRdb table keeps only in-frame clones and is missing some. The table shows approximately 270,000 clones, with approximately 90% occurring only once. The sequencing sample was made of PBMCs or T cells enriched from blood (not recorded which). The receptors derive from a human donor in a cohort exposed to, infected with or recovered from COVID-19 (not recorded which). The donor label of this sample is uncertain.

As regards this clone: Other nucleotide sequences from this sample produce the same CDR3. This chain links TRBV6-5 with TRBJ1-4; no firm D call. From germline, CDR1 is MNHEY and CDR2 SVGAGI. The CDR3 contains 16 residues. Between the trimmed V and J ends, which lost 0 bases and 0 bases, there was a span of 8 bases. In nucleotides, the CDR3 is TGTGCCAGCAGTTACTCGTGGCAGGCAACTAATGAAAAACTGTTTTTT. Translation: CASSYSWQATNEKLFF.

The chain joins TRBV11-3 to TRBJ2-2; 11 bases are a match to TRBD1. In germline, CDR1 is SGHNT, CDR2 YENEEA. The V gene end was trimmed by 0 bases and the J gene end by 7 bases; junction bases not matched to a gene: 4. This CDR3 contains 16 residues. CDR3 amino acids: CASSLEGQGVNGELFF. Written as DNA, the CDR3 is TGTGCCAGCAGCTTAGAGGGACAGGGGGTCAACGGGGAGCTGTTTTTT.

V is TRBV11-2 and J is TRBJ2-7, with a possible D match to TRBD2 (5 bases). The germline V and J ends were trimmed by 3 bases and 1 base, with 13 bases remaining between them. The germline gives CDR1 SGHAT, CDR2 FQNNGV. CDR3 length equals 15 residues. CDR3 loop: CASSFQAAASYEQYF. CDR3 DNA sequence: TGTGCCAGCAGCTTCCAAGCGGCCGCTTCCTACGAGCAGTACTTC.

The genes are TRBV14 and TRBJ2-3, with 9 bases lining up with TRBD2. The CDR3 runs to 16 residues. The J segment lost 1 base and the V segment lost 1 base, leaving 3 bases of the junction unmatched. Germline CDR1 SGHDN, CDR2 FVKESK. The CDR3 protein is CASSQAAGGRTDTQYF. CDR3 DNA sequence: TGTGCCAGCAGCCAAGCCGCGGGGGGGCGCACAGATACGCAGTATTTT.

The chain joins TRBV27 to TRBJ2-1; D is possibly TRBD1 (5 bases). V gave up 6 bases and J gave up 7 bases, with 19 bases separating them. The germline CDR1 and CDR2 sequences are MNHEY and SMNVEV (reference sequence). The CDR3 is 15 residues long. In DNA form, the CDR3 reads TGTGCCAGCAGGATGGCAAGGTTGAAGGGGAATGAGCAGTTCTTC. Its translation is CASRMARLKGNEQFF.

The chain has TRBV5-8 and TRBJ2-1; D not certain. The V end lost 0 bases, the J end lost 8 bases, and 12 bases lay between the germline ends. The germline V gene has CDR1 SGHTS and CDR2 YDEGEE. The CDR3 runs 14 residues. The chain's CDR3 is CASSLASSWHEQFF. Here the CDR3 DNA reads TGTGCCAGCAGCTTGGCCTCTTCCTGGCATGAGCAGTTCTTC.

The V gene is TRBV6-2 or TRBV6-3, the J gene TRBJ2-3; D unresolved. Germline V gives CDR1 MNHEY, CDR2 SVGEGT. V lost 6 bases and J 3 bases, leaving 7 bases between the germline ends. The CDR3 sequence is 12 residues long. The CDR3 bases are TGTGCCAGCAGCCGAGAAACAGATACGCAGTATTTT. This translates into CASSRETDTQYF.

The chain is built from TRBV19 and TRBJ1-1; 8 bases are a match to TRBD1. Germline loops: CDR1 LNHDA, CDR2 SQIVND (reference sequence). The CDR3 length is 14 residues. J gave up 6 bases and V 5 bases, and 8 bases lay outside the gene matches. The CDR3 region is CASSSQGGIAEAFF. CDR3 DNA: TGTGCCAGTAGTTCACAGGGGGGGATCGCTGAAGCTTTCTTT.

CDR3 sequence reads: CASSSLAGASTDTQYF. The CDR3 DNA sequence: TGTGCCAGCAGTAGCTTGGCGGGGGCCAGCACAGATACGCAGTATTTT. This rearrangement joins TRBV27 to TRBJ2-3, with a tentative D call TRBD2 (7 bases). From germline, CDR1 is MNHEY and CDR2 SMNVEV (reference sequence). The CDR3 is 16 amino acids. V shed 5 bases and J shed 0 bases, with 15 bases lying between them.

The chain joins TRBV4-2 to TRBJ1-2, with TRBD1 matching over 9 bases. Germline V gene data show CDR1 as LGHNA and CDR2 as YNFKEQ. V gave up 2 bases and J gave up 7 bases; unmatched junction bases: 8. This CDR3 is built from 15 residues. The CDR3 loop reads CASSQPADRGGGYTF. The DNA of the CDR3 is TGTGCCAGCAGCCAACCTGCAGACAGGGGGGGTGGCTACACCTTC.

This chain links TRBV6-5 with TRBJ1-1; no definite D call. V lost 5 bases to trimming and J lost 4 bases, with 14 bases between them. CDR3 length: 14 residues. Germline V gene data show CDR1 as MNHEY and CDR2 as SVGAGI. The CDR3 here is CASSIGWESTEAFF. The CDR3 DNA sequence: TGTGCCAGCAGTATCGGGTGGGAGTCCACTGAAGCTTTCTTT.

The V call is TRBV12-5, the J call TRBJ1-1, with TRBD1 identical over 9 bases. Germline trimming cut 0 bases from V and 5 bases from J; bases unmatched to any gene: 7. The CDR3 covers 16 residues. Germline V gene lookup returns CDR1 LGHNT and CDR2 FRNRAP. CDR3 DNA: TGTGCTAGTGGTTTGGTCCTCGACAGGGGGGATACTGAAGCTTTCTTT. Its protein product is CASGLVLDRGDTEAFF.

The chain has TRBV3-1 (or the pseudogene TRBV3-2) and TRBJ2-7; D is unresolved. CDR1 is LGHDT, CDR2 YNNKEL, per germline (reference sequence). V shed 5 bases and J shed 2 bases, with 7 bases lying between them. The CDR3 runs 12 residues. The CDR3 DNA reads TGTGCCAGCAGCGGCGGAGCCTACGAGCAGTACTTC. Protein sequence: CASSGGAYEQYF.

V gene TRBV6-5 combines with J gene TRBJ2-7, with D hard to call. The germline V and J ends were trimmed by 2 bases and 6 bases, with 5 bases remaining between them. This CDR3 is 11 amino acids long. CDR1 and CDR2 (germline): MNHEY, SVGAGI. The CDR3 spells CASSYHGEQYF. Written as DNA, the CDR3 is TGTGCCAGCAGTTACCACGGCGAGCAGTACTTC.

The rearrangement joins TRBV16 to TRBJ1-2; D unclear. The CDR3 spans 17 residues. V was pared by 4 bases and J by 0 bases, with 18 bases between. Germline assignment: CDR1 KGHSY and CDR2 FQNENV. The CDR3, as DNA: TGTGCCAGCAGCCCCGCCAGAGGGCGGGGAGCTAACTATGGCTACACCTTC. This sequence encodes CASSPARGRGANYGYTF.

The chain recombines TRBV19 with TRBJ1-2, with D possibly being TRBD1 (5 bases). This CDR3 is 16 amino acids long. CDR1 is LNHDA, CDR2 SQIVND, per germline (reference sequence). V dropped 3 bases and J dropped 0 bases, with 14 bases sitting between them. CDR3 protein: CASSMGRSTANYGYTF. The CDR3 DNA reads as TGTGCCAGTAGTATGGGGCGTTCCACGGCTAACTATGGCTACACCTTC.

The chain recombines TRBV12-3 or TRBV12-4 with TRBJ1-2, with 8 positions matching TRBD1. The CDR3 is 13 residues long. Trimming cost V 6 bases and J 6 bases; bases outside gene matches: 6. CDR3 nucleotide sequence: TGTGCCAGCAGCCCTGACAGGGGTGATGGCTACACCTTC. Translation gives CASSPDRGDGYTF.

The chain links TRBV12-5 to TRBJ2-1; D is unresolved. The CDR3 length is 13 residues. Germline V gene sequence: CDR1 LGHNT, CDR2 FRNRAP. V was pared by 6 bases and J by 8 bases, with 14 bases between. In DNA, the CDR3 is TGTGCTAGTGGGGGCACCTTAAGCTATGAGCAGTTCTTC. Translation: CASGGTLSYEQFF.

The genes are TRBV6-5 and TRBJ1-6, with TRBD1 as a possible D gene (5 bases). The germline V gene has CDR1 MNHEY and CDR2 SVGAGI. Trimming left V 8 bases short and J 2 bases short, with 10 bases between. The CDR3 covers 14 residues. The CDR3, as DNA: TGTGCCAGCTCAGGGCCCGCCTATAATTCACCCCTCCACTTT. Residues: CASSGPAYNSPLHF.

The chain employs TRBV4-1 and TRBJ2-1, with D possibly being TRBD1 (6 bases). Germline loops: CDR1 MGHRA, CDR2 YSYEKL. V lost 2 bases and J lost 0, with 14 bases in between. The CDR3 consists of 17 residues. CDR3 sequence (DNA): TGCGCCAGCAGCCAACTGATCGGGACATCCTCCTACAATGAGCAGTTCTTC. Translation gives CASSQLIGTSSYNEQFF.

This chain links TRBV28 with TRBJ2-1; 7 bases agree with TRBD1. The ends lost 4 bases at V and 4 bases at J; junction bases unmatched: 4. The CDR3 sequence is 14 residues long. CDR1 is MDHEN and CDR2 is SYDVKM in the germline V gene. The CDR3 spells CASSSEGQYNEQFF. The CDR3 DNA follows: TGTGCCAGCAGTTCCGAGGGACAGTACAATGAGCAGTTCTTC.

The chain links TRBV5-1 to TRBJ2-5; 11 bases fit TRBD2. CDR1 SGHRS and CDR2 YFSETQ come from the germline V gene. The J segment lost 5 bases and the V segment lost 1 base, leaving 7 bases of the junction unmatched. CDR3 length equals 16 residues. The CDR3 reads CASSLRLAGGAETQYF. CDR3 nucleotides: TGCGCCAGCAGCTTGCGTCTAGCGGGGGGTGCGGAGACCCAGTACTTC.

The chain joins TRBV3-1 (or the pseudogene TRBV3-2) to TRBJ2-5; 9 bases are a match to TRBD1. Losses at the gene ends were 0 bases for V and 5 bases for J; bases not matched to a gene: 7. The CDR3 loop spans 16 amino acids. The germline V gene encodes CDR1 LGHDT and CDR2 YNNKEL (reference sequence). The CDR3 region has the DNA TGTGCCAGCAGCCAAGAGGGGACAGGGTGGAGGGAGACCCAGTACTTC. This codes for CASSQEGTGWRETQYF.

The chain joins TRBV3-1 (or the pseudogene TRBV3-2) to TRBJ2-7, with TRBD1 matching over 8 bases. The V segment lost 3 bases and the J segment 2 bases; nucleotides outside the gene matches: 3. The CDR3 contains 14 residues. Looked up from germline, CDR1 is LGHDT and CDR2 is YNNKEL (reference sequence). The CDR3 loop reads CASSQTGQAYEQYF. Written as DNA, the CDR3 is TGTGCCAGCAGCCAGACGGGACAGGCCTACGAGCAGTACTTC.

The gene calls are TRBV2 and TRBJ2-1; weak D call: TRBD1 (6 bases). The ends were cut back, 7 bases at V and 4 bases at J, with 17 bases in the middle. The CDR3 covers 15 residues. From germline, CDR1 is SNHLY and CDR2 FYNNEI. CDR3 residues: CASTADSPEYNEQFF. The CDR3 region has the DNA TGTGCCAGCACCGCGGACAGCCCAGAATACAATGAGCAGTTCTTC.

The chain carries TRBV4-2 and TRBJ2-7, with TRBD1 matching 7 bases. The V and J ends lost 4 bases and 3 bases, in that order; junction bases with no gene match: 6. Germline-derived CDR1 and CDR2 are LGHNA and YNFKEQ. This CDR3 is 14 amino acids long. CDR3 sequence (DNA): TGTGCCAGCAGCCCTCACACAGGGGTCTACGAGCAGTACTTC. Translated, it gives CASSPHTGVYEQYF.

The gene calls are TRBV29-1 and TRBJ2-2; a possible D gene is TRBD1 (5 bases). From germline, CDR1 is SQVTM and CDR2 ANQGSEA. There are 17 residues in the CDR3. Trimming cost V 0 bases and J 2 bases, with 16 bases left between them. The CDR3 region is CSVEDPDRVTNTGELFF. The DNA of the CDR3 is TGCAGCGTTGAAGATCCCGACAGAGTTACTAACACCGGGGAGCTGTTTTTT.